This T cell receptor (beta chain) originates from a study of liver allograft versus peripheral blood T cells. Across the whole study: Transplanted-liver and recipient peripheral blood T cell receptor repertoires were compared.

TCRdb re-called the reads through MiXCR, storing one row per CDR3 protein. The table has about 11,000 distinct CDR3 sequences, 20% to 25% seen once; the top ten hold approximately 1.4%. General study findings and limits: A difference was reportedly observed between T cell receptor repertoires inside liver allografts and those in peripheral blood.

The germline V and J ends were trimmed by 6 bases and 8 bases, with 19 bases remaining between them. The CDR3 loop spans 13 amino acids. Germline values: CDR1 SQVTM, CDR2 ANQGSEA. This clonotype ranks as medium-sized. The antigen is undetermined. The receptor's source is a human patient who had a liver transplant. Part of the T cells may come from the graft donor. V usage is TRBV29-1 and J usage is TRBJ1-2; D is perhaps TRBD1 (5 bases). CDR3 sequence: CSVLGEGAPGYTF. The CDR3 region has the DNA TGCAGCGTCCTAGGTGAAGGGGCGCCGGGCTACACCTTC. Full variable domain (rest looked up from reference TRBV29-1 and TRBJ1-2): SAVISQKPSRDICQRGTSLTIQCQVDSQVTMMFWYRQQPGQSLTLIATANQGSEATYESGFVIDKFPISRPNLTFSTLTVSNMSPEDSSIYLCSVLGEGAPGYTFGSGTRLTVV.